The sequence of this TCR beta chain was determined in a study of control samples from healthy donors and cancer patients. Produced via immunoSEQ multiplex PCR; TCRdb's table is partial and in-frame only. The sample has 180,000 or so clones, 91% seen once. Germline lookup yields CDR1 SGHTA and CDR2 FQGNSA. The CDR3 spans 16 residues. V dropped 1 base and J dropped 0 bases, with 10 bases sitting between them. Sequenced material: blood. The receptor comes from a woman in her thirties in good health. The rearrangement uses TRBV7-2 and TRBJ2-1, with D possibly matching TRBD2 (6 bases). CDR3 nucleotides: TGTGCCAGCAGCTTAGACGGGGGAAGCTCCTACAATGAGCAGTTCTTC. The encoded protein is CASSLDGGSSYNEQFF.